This record looks at one T cell receptor beta chain sequence and its context. Its specificity is unknown. The data were taken from a study of cytomegalovirus exposure and HLA in healthy donors. Regarding the study as a whole: The study designated about 180 TCR beta chains cytomegalovirus-associated.

Sequencing used immunoSEQ multiplex PCR; TCRdb keeps in-frame clones, though not all of them. The sample gives about 160,000 clones, about 86% of which show up once; 5% to 7% is in the top ten. Trimming took off 5 bases at V and 2 bases at J, with 18 bases between the two ends. The germline CDR1 and CDR2 sequences are SEHNR and FQNEAQ (reference sequence). The CDR3 sequence is 17 residues long. The chain recombines TRBV7-9 with TRBJ1-4; D possibly corresponds to TRBD1 (5 bases). The source is a woman aged 25 to 39 in good health and CMV-seronegative. The sequencing input was PBMCs. CDR3 DNA sequence: TGTGCCAGCAGCCCACAAGGCAGGGTCGGGACTAATGAAAAACTGTTTTTT. This sequence encodes CASSPQGRVGTNEKLFF.